The 14 T cell receptor beta chains listed next were all sequenced from one sample in a study of T-cell reconstitution after alpha-beta-depleted transplantation in children. This sample's TCRbeta library carried unique molecular identifier barcodes. TCRdb independently ran MiXCR on the PCR reads; one entry per CDR3 protein. There are a few hundred thousand distinct CDR3 sequences in the sample; roughly 22% occur only once, and around 4% lies in the top ten. Sequences were derived from PBMCs from the stem cell graft donor, sampled from the stem cell graft. These receptors all stem from a human donor who donated a stem cell graft to a child with acute myeloid leukemia.

This chain uses TRBV7-6 with TRBJ2-7, with D possibly matching TRBD2 (6 bases). Germline V gene sequence: CDR1 SGHVS, CDR2 FNYEAQ. Trimming took 4 bases from V and 3 from J, leaving 13 bases between them. This CDR3 spans 14 amino acids. Here the CDR3 reads CASSYLLEGYEQYF. CDR3 coding DNA: TGTGCCAGCAGCTACCTTTTGGAGGGCTACGAGCAGTACTTC. The full variable domain, in which reference TRBV7-6 and TRBJ2-7 provide the parts outside the CDR3, is GAGVSQSPRYKVTKRGQDVALRCDPISGHVSLYWYRQALGQGPEFLTYFNYEAQQDKSGLPNDRFSAERPEGSISTLTIQRTEQRDSAMYRCASSYLLEGYEQYFGPGTRLTVT.

This clonotype has ten or more counts. This rearrangement joins TRBV29-1 to TRBJ2-1, with 12 bases lining up with TRBD2. The V gene end was trimmed by 8 bases and the J gene end by 8 bases; junction bases not matched to a gene: 16. The CDR3 spans 16 residues. Germline V CDR1 and CDR2: SQVTM, ANQGSEA. DNA for the CDR3: TGCAGCTCTACTCCGCTAGCGGGAGGGGGTTCGGATGAGCAGTTCTTC. Translation: CSSTPLAGGGSDEQFF.

This chain links TRBV20-1 with TRBJ1-5; D ambiguous. Deletions cut 2 bases from V and 4 bases from J, with 12 bases between. CDR3 length: 14 residues. The germline CDR1 and CDR2 sequences are DFQATT and SNEGSKA (reference sequence). The CDR3 region is CSARMAGRNQPQHF. The CDR3 DNA reads TGCAGTGCTAGAATGGCAGGAAGAAATCAGCCCCAGCATTTT.

This clonotype has only a few counts. The chain recombines TRBV20-1 with TRBJ2-7, with TRBD2 identical over 7 bases. Germline-derived CDR1 and CDR2 are DFQATT and SNEGSKA (reference sequence). The CDR3 is made up of 15 amino acids. V shed 5 bases and J 0 bases; nucleotides not matched to a gene: 10. The CDR3 DNA sequence: TGCAGTGCTCGCCCTAGTGCTAGCGGCTCCTACGAGCAGTACTTC. Protein product: CSARPSASGSYEQYF.

This clonotype turned up a few times. J is TRBJ1-5 and V is TRBV12-3 or TRBV12-4, with a possible D match to TRBD1 (5 bases). Trimming stripped 3 bases from V and 4 bases from J, with 7 bases between. The CDR3 contains 13 residues. CDR3 nucleotide sequence: TGTGCCAGCAGTTTTTCAGGGAATCAGCCCCAGCATTTT. Its translation is CASSFSGNQPQHF.

The chain joins TRBV5-1 to TRBJ1-2, with 7 bases that match TRBD1. Germline lookup yields CDR1 SGHRS and CDR2 YFSETQ. This CDR3 is built from 14 residues. The ends lost 3 bases at V and 2 bases at J; junction bases unmatched: 4. Here the CDR3 reads CASSSRDSNYGYTF. CDR3 coding DNA: TGCGCCAGCAGCTCCCGGGACAGCAACTATGGCTACACCTTC.

The CDR3 nucleotides read TGTGCCACCAGCAGAGATATCAACGGGGAGCTGTTTTTT. It encodes CATSRDINGELFF. The chain joins TRBV15 to TRBJ2-2; D gene uncertain. The germline V gene encodes CDR1 LNHNV and CDR2 YYDKDF (reference sequence). V was pared by 0 bases and J by 7 bases, with 6 bases between. The CDR3 covers 13 residues.

This clonotype has a count of ten or more. The CDR3 DNA sequence: TGTGCCAGCATCCACGAGATACAAGAGACCCAGTACTTC. Amino acid sequence: CASIHEIQETQYF. V and J are TRBV6-6 and TRBJ2-5; D not certain. The germline CDR1 and CDR2 sequences are MNHNY and SVGAGI (reference sequence). This CDR3 is built from 13 residues. V shed 7 bases and J shed 2 bases, with 11 bases lying between them.

This clonotype was observed many times. Written as DNA, the CDR3 is TGCAGTGCTAGAGATGTGACAGGGGGTTCGCCCCAGCATTTT. It translates to CSARDVTGGSPQHF. The J gene is TRBJ1-5, the V gene TRBV20-1; 9 bases are shared with TRBD1. Unmatched junction bases numbered 6, after V lost 0 bases and J lost 9 bases. This CDR3 region has 14 residues. Germline loops: CDR1 DFQATT, CDR2 SNEGSKA (reference sequence).

This clonotype has just a few counts. The CDR3, as DNA: TGCAGTGCTAATCCGGCGGGAGGCCTCGGCGGGGAGCTGTTTTTT. Translation gives CSANPAGGLGGELFF. V gene TRBV20-1 combines with J gene TRBJ2-2, with TRBD2 matching 8 bases. The CDR3 is 15 residues long. The J segment lost 7 bases and the V segment lost 4 bases, leaving 11 bases of the junction unmatched. Germline assignment: CDR1 DFQATT and CDR2 SNEGSKA (reference sequence).

This clonotype was observed at least ten times. At one end, the junction sequence differs from germline, possibly due to a read error. V is TRBV29-1 and J is TRBJ2-1; D not resolved. Germline-derived CDR1 and CDR2 are SQVTM and ANQGSEA. The CDR3 has 13 amino acids. The CDR3 loop is CSVVAASHNEQFF. CDR3 bases: TGCAGCGTTGTGGCGGCCTCCCACAATGAGCAGTTCTTC.

The V and J genes are TRBV5-1 and TRBJ2-3; 8 positions agree with TRBD1. With V trimmed by 1 base and J by 3 bases, 7 bases remained unmatched. Germline CDR1 reads SGHRS; CDR2 reads YFSETQ. The CDR3 has 16 residues. The CDR3 DNA reads as TGCGCCAGCAGCTTGCAAGGACAGGGAAATACAGATACGCAGTATTTT. This gives the protein CASSLQGQGNTDTQYF.

This clonotype appeared a few times. The V call is TRBV4-1, the J call TRBJ2-2; the D gene is possibly TRBD1 (5 bases). This CDR3 is 14 amino acids long. V lost 0 bases and J 6 bases, leaving 8 bases between the germline ends. CDR1 is MGHRA and CDR2 is YSYEKL in the germline V gene. The CDR3 nucleotides are TGCGCCAGCAGCCAAGAAGGGGCGGCCGGGGAGCTGTTTTTT. Its translation: CASSQEGAAGELFF.

The chain recombines TRBV27 with TRBJ2-7, with 8 bases fitting TRBD1. With 6 bases clipped from V and 1 base from J, the junction kept 5 bases outside the gene matches. The germline V gene has CDR1 MNHEY and CDR2 SMNVEV (reference sequence). The CDR3 totals 14 residues. The CDR3 here is CASRWTGSSYEQYF. The DNA for the CDR3 is TGTGCCAGCAGGTGGACAGGGTCGTCCTACGAGCAGTACTTC.